Each of the 31 T cell receptor beta chains below was sequenced from the same sample in a study of blood T cell repertoires in COVID-19. Sequencing used immunoSEQ multiplex PCR; TCRdb keeps in-frame clones, though not all of them. Of tens of thousands of clones in the sample, about 76% were seen once. The sequenced sample was peripheral blood. These receptor sequences come from a human donor in a cohort sampled during active COVID-19.

The chain uses TRBV6-5 and TRBJ1-5; possibly TRBD1 for D (6 bases). The CDR3 consists of 14 residues. V was trimmed by 8 bases and J by 6 bases, leaving 17 bases between them. Germline V CDR1 and CDR2: MNHEY, SVGAGI. CDR3 residues: CASGPNRDGQPQHF. The CDR3 DNA follows: TGTGCCAGCGGACCAAACAGGGATGGTCAGCCCCAGCATTTT.

A remark on this clone: This specimen includes other DNA sequences encoding the same CDR3. This chain links TRBV19 with TRBJ1-1; perhaps TRBD1 as D (5 bases). V gave up 8 bases and J gave up 1 base, with 17 bases separating them. Looked up from germline, CDR1 is LNHDA and CDR2 is SQIVND (reference sequence). The CDR3 has 15 amino acids. The CDR3 coding sequence is TGTGCCAGTCTCCCTGGAGGGACTAAGAACACTGAAGCTTTCTTT. It codes for CASLPGGTKNTEAFF.

This clone appeared once. The V gene is TRBV13, the J gene TRBJ2-7, with D uncertain. V was shortened by 2 bases and J by 2 bases, with 7 bases between the two germline ends. CDR1 is PRHDT and CDR2 is FYEKMQ in the germline V gene (reference sequence). The CDR3 extends over 13 amino acids. The CDR3, as DNA: TGTGCCAGCAGCTTACAACAGACCTACGAGCAGTACTTC. As protein: CASSLQQTYEQYF. The full variable domain, rest sourced from reference TRBV13 and TRBJ2-7, is AAGVIQSPRHLIKEKRETATLKCYPIPRHDTVYWYQQGPGQDPQFLISFYEKMQSDKGSIPDRFSAQQFSDYHSELNMSSLELGDSALYFCASSLQQTYEQYFGPGTRLTVT.

DNA of the CDR3: TGCGCCAGCAGCCAAGAGGCCGGGACTAGCACGACCGGGGAGCTGTTTTTT. Translation: CASSQEAGTSTTGELFF. The chain recombines TRBV4-1 with TRBJ2-2; TRBD2 matches 9 bases. The CDR3 is 17 amino acids. From germline, CDR1 is MGHRA and CDR2 YSYEKL. J lost 5 bases, V lost 0 bases, and 7 bases had no gene match.

This chain connects TRBV18 to TRBJ2-1; TRBD2 matches 10 bases. Per germline, CDR1 KGHSH and CDR2 LQKENI. The CDR3 extends over 15 amino acids. V shed 6 bases and J 5 bases; nucleotides not matched to a gene: 7. CDR3 residues: CASSPRLAGDNEQFF. DNA of the CDR3: TGTGCCAGCTCCCCGAGGCTAGCGGGGGACAATGAGCAGTTCTTC.

The chain uses TRBV7-2 and TRBJ2-3; 9 nucleotides match TRBD2. Trimming took 1 base from V and 3 from J; bases not matched to a gene: 8. Per the germline V gene, CDR1 is SGHTA and CDR2 is FQGNSA. This CDR3 is built from 17 residues. The CDR3, as DNA: TGTGCCAGCAGCTTAGTGGGGCACCTAGCGGGAACAGATACGCAGTATTTT. This translates into CASSLVGHLAGTDTQYF.

The CDR3 region has the DNA TGCGCCAGCAGTCAATGGGACAGGTCAGTCCCCCTCCACTTT. Amino acids: CASSQWDRSVPLHF. V usage is TRBV23-1 and J usage is TRBJ1-6, with 8 bases matching TRBD1. TRBV23-1 counts as an open reading frame of uncertain function. The CDR3 is 14 amino acids. V gave up 1 base and J gave up 13 bases; unmatched junction bases: 6.

The table lists this clone with a count of one. The rearrangement links TRBV19 to TRBJ2-1, with 10 bases identical to TRBD2. The germline CDR1 and CDR2 sequences are LNHDA and SQIVND (reference sequence). CDR3 length equals 15 residues. V dropped 4 bases and J dropped 7; count of bases not matched to a gene: 7. This CDR3 is CASSRVAGGRNEQFF. CDR3 DNA: TGTGCCAGTAGTAGGGTAGCGGGGGGCAGGAATGAGCAGTTCTTC.

The chain is built from TRBV5-4 and TRBJ1-2, with TRBD1 as a possible D gene (6 bases). CDR1 is SGHNT and CDR2 is YYREEE in the germline V gene (reference sequence). Trimming took 4 bases from V and 3 from J, leaving 13 bases between them. CDR3 length equals 14 residues. The CDR3 spells CASSPWDTYYGYTF. The DNA of the CDR3 is TGTGCCAGCAGCCCCTGGGACACCTACTATGGCTACACCTTC.

The rearrangement links TRBV19 to TRBJ2-3; D not certain. Per germline, CDR1 LNHDA and CDR2 SQIVND (reference sequence). Trimming stripped 4 bases from V and 6 bases from J, with 11 bases between. CDR3 size: 13 residues. The chain's CDR3 is CASSRPPQDTQYF. For the CDR3, the DNA is TGTGCCAGTAGTAGGCCCCCACAGGATACGCAGTATTTT.

With regard to this clone: A junction end diverges from the germline sequence, so it may reflect a read error. The rearrangement joins TRBV7-7 to TRBJ2-2, with 9 positions matching TRBD2. Germline V gives CDR1 SSHAT, CDR2 FNYEAQ (reference sequence). The CDR3 has 17 residues. Here the CDR3 DNA reads TGTGCTAGCAGCTTAGTCGCGCTAGCGGGGCTTACCGGGGAGCTGTTTTTT. Translation: CASSLVALAGLTGELFF.

The J gene is TRBJ2-1, the V gene TRBV7-9; 10 positions agree with TRBD2. V gave up 3 bases and J gave up 5 bases; unmatched junction bases: 1. The CDR3 covers 14 residues. Germline CDR1 reads SEHNR; CDR2 reads FQNEAQ (reference sequence). CDR3 bases: TGTGCCAGCAGCTTTACTAGCGGGAACAATGAGCAGTTCTTC. Protein sequence: CASSFTSGNNEQFF.

The rearrangement joins TRBV7-8 to TRBJ1-5; 10 bases line up with TRBD1. Per the germline V gene, CDR1 is SGHVS and CDR2 is FQNEAQ. The CDR3 loop spans 16 amino acids. V was pared by 5 bases and J by 4 bases, with 8 bases of the junction left unmatched. CDR3 loop: CASSPHRGQGNQPQHF. CDR3 sequence (DNA): TGTGCCAGCAGCCCCCACCGGGGACAGGGGAATCAGCCCCAGCATTTT.

The chain employs TRBV7-2 and TRBJ1-5, with D tentatively TRBD1 (5 bases). The germline V and J ends were trimmed by 1 base and 4 bases, with 14 bases remaining between them. This CDR3 contains 16 residues. Per the germline V gene, CDR1 is SGHTA and CDR2 is FQGNSA. CDR3 region: CASSLEWGRENQPQHF. DNA of the CDR3: TGTGCCAGCAGCTTAGAATGGGGCCGGGAGAATCAGCCCCAGCATTTT.

This clone came up many times. The genes are TRBV2 and TRBJ1-1; possibly TRBD1 for D (6 bases). This CDR3 comprises 14 residues. Per germline, CDR1 SNHLY and CDR2 FYNNEI. V shed 6 bases and J shed 0 bases, with 11 bases lying between them. Written as DNA, the CDR3 is TGTGCCAGCAGAAGGGACAACGTGAACACTGAAGCTTTCTTT. Its protein is CASRRDNVNTEAFF.

The CDR3 bases are TGTGCCAGCAGCGTGCTCCCGGGGGGGGCGGGAAACACCGGGGAGCTGTTTTTT. Amino acids: CASSVLPGGAGNTGELFF. The chain recombines TRBV9 with TRBJ2-2; TRBD2 aligns across 8 bases. Germline CDR1 reads SGDLS; CDR2 reads YYNGEE. J lost 2 bases, V lost 2 bases, and 11 bases had no gene match. The CDR3 is made up of 18 amino acids.

The chain joins TRBV11-2 to TRBJ1-1; D is unresolved. The germline CDR1 and CDR2 sequences are SGHAT and FQNNGV. V lost 9 bases, J lost 1 base, and 12 bases lay in between. The CDR3 has 13 residues. The CDR3 DNA reads TGTGCCAGTAAACCACACAGGAACACTGAAGCTTTCTTT. Translated: CASKPHRNTEAFF.

This chain links TRBV5-5 with TRBJ1-5; D perhaps matches TRBD1 (5 bases). The CDR3 covers 14 residues. Germline assignment: CDR1 SGHKS and CDR2 YYEKEE (reference sequence). Trimming cost V 3 bases and J 6 bases, with 13 bases left between them. As DNA, the CDR3 is TGTGCCAGCAGCTCAGGGTTCACGAGTCAGCCCCAGCATTTT. It encodes CASSSGFTSQPQHF.

The V gene is TRBV9, the J gene TRBJ1-2; D is perhaps TRBD1 (6 bases). CDR1 and CDR2 (germline): SGDLS, YYNGEE. V was clipped by 3 bases and J by 7 bases, with 16 bases between them. The length of the CDR3 is 14 residues. CDR3 region: CASSASRGDSGYTF. CDR3 DNA: TGTGCCAGCAGCGCCAGCAGGGGCGACTCTGGCTACACCTTC.

The J gene is TRBJ1-2, the V gene TRBV2; 9 nucleotides align to TRBD1. Germline-derived CDR1 and CDR2 are SNHLY and FYNNEI. V lost 6 bases, J lost 3 bases, and 5 bases stayed unmatched. This CDR3 has 14 residues. The CDR3 region is CASSGQGSDYGYTF. In DNA form, the CDR3 reads TGTGCCAGCAGCGGACAGGGGAGTGACTATGGCTACACCTTC.

The gene calls are TRBV7-2 and TRBJ2-2; 15 nucleotides align to TRBD2. This CDR3 comprises 17 residues. Trimming took 5 bases from V and 4 from J; bases not matched to a gene: 5. Germline CDR1 and CDR2: SGHTA and FQGNSA. The CDR3 spells CASSERTSGGVTGELFF. The CDR3 DNA is TGTGCCAGCAGCGAGCGGACTAGCGGGGGGGTCACCGGGGAGCTGTTTTTT.

J is TRBJ2-1 and V is TRBV6-1, with 11 bases that match TRBD2. J gave up 10 bases and V 2 bases, and 7 bases lay outside the gene matches. Germline lookup yields CDR1 MNHNS and CDR2 SASEGT. The CDR3 totals 15 residues. CDR3 nucleotide sequence: TGTGCCAGCAGTGAATTACTAGCGGGGGTTGGGGAGCAGTTCTTC. It yields the protein CASSELLAGVGEQFF.

The rearrangement uses TRBV6-2 or TRBV6-3 and TRBJ2-7; D uncertain. Germline V gene lookup returns CDR1 MNHEY and CDR2 SVGEGT. CDR3 length: 11 amino acids. V was cut by 5 bases and J by 5 bases, with 7 bases left in between. The DNA of the CDR3 is TGTGCCAGCAGTCGACACCACGAGCAGTACTTC. It yields the protein CASSRHHEQYF.

The chain carries TRBV11-2 and TRBJ2-5, with D possibly being TRBD1 (6 bases). The CDR3 covers 14 residues. V lost 10 bases and J 5 bases, leaving 20 bases between the germline ends. Germline CDR1 and CDR2: SGHAT and FQNNGV. CDR3 coding DNA: TGTGCCACCCTGGACAGAGGGGTGGGGGAGACCCAGTACTTC. This translates into CATLDRGVGETQYF.

The V call is TRBV9, the J call TRBJ1-4; D possibly corresponds to TRBD1 (5 bases). In germline, CDR1 is SGDLS, CDR2 YYNGEE. The V end lost 0 bases, the J end lost 7 bases, and 13 bases lay between the germline ends. CDR3 size: 15 residues. DNA for the CDR3: TGTGCCAGCAGCGTAGCTGGAGGGGTCGGTGAAAAACTGTTTTTT. Amino acids: CASSVAGGVGEKLFF.

V gene TRBV5-4 combines with J gene TRBJ2-4; 12 nucleotides agree with TRBD2. CDR1 is SGHNT, CDR2 YYREEE, per germline (reference sequence). This CDR3 is built from 16 residues. V lost 4 bases, J lost 1 base, and 3 bases stayed unmatched. In nucleotides, the CDR3 is TGTGCCAGCAGCGAGGGGACTAGCGGGGCCAAAAACATTCAGTACTTC. It translates to CASSEGTSGAKNIQYF.

The chain couples TRBV10-3 to TRBJ2-7, with D possibly matching TRBD2 (7 bases). Germline CDR1 ENHRY, CDR2 SYGVKD. The CDR3 spans 13 residues. Between the trimmed V and J ends, which lost 10 bases and 7 bases, there was a span of 20 bases. The CDR3 protein is CASGSLGGSEQYF. The CDR3 DNA sequence: TGTGCCAGCGGGAGTCTAGGGGGGTCGGAGCAGTACTTC.

About this clone itself: The sample carries other DNA sequences with the same CDR3. This chain uses TRBV7-2 with TRBJ2-1; unclear D gene. Germline CDR1 reads SGHTA; CDR2 reads FQGNSA. The CDR3 has 14 amino acids. V lost 6 bases and J 0 bases, leaving 9 bases between the germline ends. The DNA for the CDR3 is TGTGCCAGCAGTTCTCCTAGCTCCTACAATGAGCAGTTCTTC. Translating gives CASSSPSSYNEQFF.

This clone was detected only once. The chain combines TRBV5-1 with TRBJ1-1; 9 bases are a match to TRBD1. The CDR3 length is 14 residues. J lost 4 bases, V lost 6 bases, and 7 bases had no gene match. Per the germline V gene, CDR1 is SGHRS and CDR2 is YFSETQ. The CDR3: CASKTGTGTTEAFF. The CDR3 DNA reads TGCGCCAGCAAAACCGGGACAGGGACCACTGAAGCTTTCTTT.

The chain links TRBV7-9 to TRBJ2-2; TRBD2 aligns across 13 bases. This CDR3 has 15 amino acids. V lost 5 bases and J lost 7; bases outside the gene matches: 4. The germline V gene encodes CDR1 SEHNR and CDR2 FQNEAQ (reference sequence). CDR3: CASSGLAGVNGELFF. As DNA, the CDR3 is TGTGCCAGCAGCGGACTAGCGGGGGTCAACGGGGAGCTGTTTTTT.

The chain employs TRBV6-6 and TRBJ2-3, with TRBD2 identical over 8 bases. The ends lost 6 bases at V and 3 bases at J; junction bases unmatched: 8. The CDR3 covers 15 residues. The germline V gene encodes CDR1 MNHNY and CDR2 SVGAGI (reference sequence). The CDR3 sequence: CASSSSGLGTDTQYF. In DNA form, the CDR3 reads TGTGCCAGCAGCTCTAGCGGGTTGGGAACAGATACGCAGTATTTT.